The sequence of this T cell receptor beta chain was determined in a study of T cells after yellow fever vaccination. About the research overall: Libraries from low-cell-number fractions were prepared with the SMART-Seq v4 Ultra Low Input RNA kit. The study, taken as a whole, reports: Relatively few clonotypes were ones that appeared in both CD4 and CD8 compartments. Reappearance after the booster was seen for most primary-vaccination clones, at 95% to 96% CD4 and 88% CD8.

To note about this clonotype: Its antigen is unidentified.

By 5'RACE template switching, TCR cDNA was produced, with a universal primer site and UMIs added in the process. Each CDR3 protein gets one entry after TCRdb re-called the 5' RACE reads with MiXCR. Here the sample spans 340,000 or so distinct CDR3 sequences, around 12% being singletons. The source was CD4+ T cells sorted from PBMCs, collected 15 days after the yellow fever booster vaccination. The sequence was obtained from a man younger than 30 who received the YFV17D yellow fever vaccine.

This chain's CDR3 is CASSLYRDRGTEAFF. In DNA, the CDR3 is TGCGCCAGCAGCTTGTACCGGGACAGGGGCACTGAAGCTTTCTTT. This chain uses TRBV5-1 with TRBJ1-1, with 10 nucleotides matching TRBD1. V shed 1 base, J shed 4 bases, and the junction held 4 bases outside the gene matches. The length of the CDR3 is 15 residues. CDR1 is SGHRS and CDR2 is YFSETQ in the germline V gene. The complete variable domain, with remaining parts taken from reference TRBV5-1 and TRBJ1-1, reads KAGVTQTPRYLIKTRGQQVTLSCSPISGHRSVSWYQQTPGQGLQFLFEYFSETQRNKGNFPGRFSGRQFSNSRSEMNVSTLELGDSALYLCASSLYRDRGTEAFFGQGTRLTVV.